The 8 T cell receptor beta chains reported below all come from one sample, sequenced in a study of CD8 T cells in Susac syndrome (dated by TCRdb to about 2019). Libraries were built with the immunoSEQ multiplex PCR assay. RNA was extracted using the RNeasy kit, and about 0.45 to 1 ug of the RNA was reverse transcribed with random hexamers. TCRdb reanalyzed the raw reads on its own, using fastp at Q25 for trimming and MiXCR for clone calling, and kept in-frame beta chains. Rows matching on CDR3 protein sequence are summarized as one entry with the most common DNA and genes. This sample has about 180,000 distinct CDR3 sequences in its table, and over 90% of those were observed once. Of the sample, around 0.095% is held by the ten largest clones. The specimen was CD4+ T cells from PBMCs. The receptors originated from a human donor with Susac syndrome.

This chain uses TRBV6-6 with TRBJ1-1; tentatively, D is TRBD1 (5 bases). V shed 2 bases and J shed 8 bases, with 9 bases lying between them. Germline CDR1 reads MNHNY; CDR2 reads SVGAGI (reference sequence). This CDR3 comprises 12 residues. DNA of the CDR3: TGTGCCAGCAGTTACACCGGGACGGAAGCTTTCTTT. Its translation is CASSYTGTEAFF.

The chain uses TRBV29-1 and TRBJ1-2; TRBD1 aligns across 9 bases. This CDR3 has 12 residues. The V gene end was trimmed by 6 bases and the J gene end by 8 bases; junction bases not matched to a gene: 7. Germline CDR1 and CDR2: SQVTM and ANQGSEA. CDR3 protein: CSVYDRGGGYTF. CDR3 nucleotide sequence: TGCAGCGTCTACGACAGGGGGGGAGGCTACACCTTC.

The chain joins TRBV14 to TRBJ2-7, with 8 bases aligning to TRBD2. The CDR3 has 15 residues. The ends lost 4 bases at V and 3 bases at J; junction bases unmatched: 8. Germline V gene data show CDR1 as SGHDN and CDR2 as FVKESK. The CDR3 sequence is CASSRVVAGLYEQYF. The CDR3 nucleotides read TGTGCCAGCAGCCGAGTAGTAGCGGGACTCTACGAGCAGTACTTC.

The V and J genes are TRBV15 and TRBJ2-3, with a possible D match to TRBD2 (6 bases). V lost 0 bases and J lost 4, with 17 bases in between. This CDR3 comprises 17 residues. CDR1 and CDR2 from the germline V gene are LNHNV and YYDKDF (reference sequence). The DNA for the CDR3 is TGTGCCACCAGCAGAGATTTTGGGACTGACGGCTCAGATACGCAGTATTTT. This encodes CATSRDFGTDGSDTQYF.

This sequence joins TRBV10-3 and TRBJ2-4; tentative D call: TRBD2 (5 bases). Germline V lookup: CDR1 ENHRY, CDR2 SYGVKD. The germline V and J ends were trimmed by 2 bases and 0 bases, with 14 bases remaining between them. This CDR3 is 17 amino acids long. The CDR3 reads CAISEGFSGGAKNIQYF. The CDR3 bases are TGTGCCATCAGTGAGGGGTTCTCCGGAGGAGCCAAAAACATTCAGTACTTC.

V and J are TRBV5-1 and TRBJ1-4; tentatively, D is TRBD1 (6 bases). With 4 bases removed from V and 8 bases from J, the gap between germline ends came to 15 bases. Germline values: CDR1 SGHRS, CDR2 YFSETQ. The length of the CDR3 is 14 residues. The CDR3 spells CASSLGTINEKLFF. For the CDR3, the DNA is TGCGCCAGCAGCCTCGGGACAATAAACGAAAAACTGTTTTTT.

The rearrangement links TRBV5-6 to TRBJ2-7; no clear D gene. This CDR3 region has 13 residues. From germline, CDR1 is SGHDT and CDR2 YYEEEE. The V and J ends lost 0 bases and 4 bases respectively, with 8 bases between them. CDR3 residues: CASSLDGRYEQYF. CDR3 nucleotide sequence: TGTGCCAGCAGCTTGGACGGGCGTTACGAGCAGTACTTC.

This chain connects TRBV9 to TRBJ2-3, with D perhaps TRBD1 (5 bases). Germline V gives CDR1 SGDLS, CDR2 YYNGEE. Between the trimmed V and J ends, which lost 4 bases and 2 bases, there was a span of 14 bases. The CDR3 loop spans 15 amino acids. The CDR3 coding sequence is TGTGCCAGCAGCTATTCGTGGGGCGTCACAGATACGCAGTATTTT. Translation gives CASSYSWGVTDTQYF. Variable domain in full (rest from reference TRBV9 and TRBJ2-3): DSGVTQTPKHLITATGQRVTLRCSPRSGDLSVYWYQQSLDQGLQFLIQYYNGEERAKGNILERFSAQQFPDLHSELNLSSLELGDSALYFCASSYSWGVTDTQYFGPGTRLTVL.